These 20 T cell receptor beta chains were sequenced from one sample in a study of blood T cells in healthy people across ages. Sample-barcoded 5' priming and a J-beta primer mix drove a second PCR of roughly 6 to 12 cycles. TCRdb independently ran MiXCR on the 5' RACE reads; one entry per CDR3 protein. Among more than 750,000 distinct CDR3 sequences, approximately 32% were seen once, and the ten largest hold roughly a tenth. The data also belong to a second study, concerning T cells of mothers and their children.

The specimen sequenced was blood. These receptors came from a woman in her thirties or forties in good health.

On this clonotype: Just one base apart from a much larger clone, this may be a read error. The V and J genes are TRBV20-1 and TRBJ2-5; D tentatively fits TRBD1 or TRBD2 (6 bases each). CDR1 is DFQATT and CDR2 is SNEGSKA in the germline V gene (reference sequence). This CDR3 is built from 15 residues. Deletions cut 3 bases from V and 4 bases from J, with 18 bases between. This CDR3 reads CSASYAWGARETQYF. CDR3 nucleotides: TGCAGTGCTAGCTACGCGTGGGGGGCCAGAGAGACCCAGTACTTC.

The chain carries TRBV4-1 and TRBJ1-4, with 7 bases that match TRBD1. The CDR3 loop spans 13 amino acids. V shed 3 bases, J shed 8 bases, and the junction held 3 bases outside the gene matches. CDR1 is MGHRA, CDR2 YSYEKL, per germline. CDR3 loop: CASSQRDSEKLFF. CDR3 in DNA: TGCGCCAGCAGCCAGAGGGACAGCGAAAAACTGTTTTTT.

The table lists this clonotype with many counts. V gene TRBV5-1 combines with J gene TRBJ1-1; TRBD1 matches at 9 bases. Germline V gene data show CDR1 as SGHRS and CDR2 as YFSETQ. V lost 1 base, J lost 1 base, and 2 bases stayed unmatched. The length of the CDR3 is 15 residues. The CDR3: CASSLTGGGNTEAFF. Written as DNA, the CDR3 is TGCGCCAGCAGCTTGACAGGGGGCGGGAACACTGAAGCTTTCTTT.

In this sample, this clonotype turned up once. A much more abundant neighbour one base away suggests this may be a read error. The chain recombines TRBV20-1 with TRBJ2-7; 8 bases agree with TRBD1. This CDR3 is built from 10 residues. From germline, CDR1 is DFQATT and CDR2 SNEGSKA (reference sequence). V lost 5 bases to trimming and J lost 7 bases; unmatched junction nucleotides: 1. Written as DNA, the CDR3 is TGCAGTGCTGGGGACAGGGAGCAGTACTTC. Its protein is CSAGDREQYF.

This clonotype was seen more than once but under ten times. This rearrangement joins TRBV6-1 to TRBJ2-2, with D maybe TRBD2 (5 bases). Between the trimmed V and J ends, which lost 7 bases and 6 bases, there was a span of 21 bases. Germline CDR1 MNHNS, CDR2 SASEGT. This CDR3 spans 16 amino acids. As DNA, the CDR3 is TGTGCCAGCACTCAACTCTTACTAGTTGGTCCCGGGGAGCTGTTTTTT. Its protein is CASTQLLLVGPGELFF.

This clonotype appeared a few times. Germline and junction disagree at one end, which may indicate a read error. This rearrangement joins TRBV30 to TRBJ2-7; D perhaps matches TRBD1 (6 bases). The CDR3 length is 13 residues. The germline gives CDR1 GTSNPN, CDR2 SVGIG (reference sequence). The CDR3 DNA reads TGTGCCTGGAGTGGGGGGCTTTCCTGCGAGCAGTACTTC. Its translation is CAWSGGLSCEQYF.

The sample holds a few counts of this clonotype. This chain joins TRBV28 and TRBJ1-2; D is possibly TRBD1 (6 bases). CDR3 length equals 14 residues. Germline CDR1 reads MDHEN; CDR2 reads SYDVKM. Trimming removed 5 bases at V and 4 bases at J, with 14 bases between. CDR3 sequence reads: CASSNPQGFYGYTF. The CDR3, as DNA: TGTGCCAGCAGTAACCCACAGGGTTTCTATGGCTACACCTTC.

This clonotype was counted many times. The chain employs TRBV4-2 and TRBJ2-7, with 15 bases fitting TRBD2. Trimming cost V 1 base and J 6 bases; bases outside gene matches: 7. The CDR3 totals 17 residues. Germline values: CDR1 LGHNA, CDR2 YNFKEQ. The CDR3, as DNA: TGTGCCAGCAGCCAAGGCGGGACTAGCGGGGGGTATTTCGAGCAGTACTTC. This codes for CASSQGGTSGGYFEQYF.

V gene TRBV3-1 combines with J gene TRBJ1-4; 7 nucleotides line up with TRBD1. CDR3 size: 16 residues. Trimming cost V 1 base and J 4 bases; bases outside gene matches: 6. Germline CDR1 LGHDT, CDR2 YNNKEL (reference sequence). The CDR3 protein is CASSQAGRGDNEKLFF. CDR3 coding DNA: TGTGCCAGCAGCCAAGCAGGCAGGGGGGATAATGAAAAACTGTTTTTT.

The V and J genes are TRBV24-1 and TRBJ2-6; perhaps TRBD1 as D (6 bases). The germline gives CDR1 KGHDR, CDR2 SFDVKD. This CDR3 region has 15 residues. V was shortened by 5 bases and J by 1 base, with 8 bases between the two germline ends. The CDR3 coding sequence is TGTGCCACCAGTGTCGGGACATCTGGGGCCAACGTCCTGACTTTC. Translation: CATSVGTSGANVLTF.

CDR3 coding DNA: TGTGCCAGCAGCTACGGGTTTGTCTACGAGCAGTACTTC. It yields the protein CASSYGFVYEQYF. The chain recombines TRBV5-5 with TRBJ2-7; D is ambiguous. Germline V gives CDR1 SGHKS, CDR2 YYEKEE (reference sequence). Trimming removed 3 bases at V and 3 bases at J, with 10 bases between. This CDR3 contains 13 residues.

This clonotype came up a few times. The J gene is TRBJ2-2, the V gene TRBV7-2; D gene ambiguous. The CDR3 is made up of 14 amino acids. V gave up 1 base and J gave up 6 bases, with 9 bases separating them. Germline CDR1 is SGHTA and CDR2 is FQGNSA. The CDR3 DNA reads as TGTGCCAGCAGCTTAGACAGAGGAGCCGGGGAGCTGTTTTTT. This translates into CASSLDRGAGELFF.

This clonotype appeared once. The V gene is TRBV7-2, the J gene TRBJ1-2; 7 nucleotides align to TRBD1. The V gene's germline CDR1 is SGHTA and CDR2 FQGNSA. J lost 7 bases, V lost 2 bases, and 7 bases had no gene match. There are 14 residues in the CDR3. CDR3 region: CASSLSPGGGGYTF. CDR3 bases: TGTGCCAGCAGCTTATCACCAGGGGGGGGTGGCTACACCTTC. Variable domain in full (rest from reference TRBV7-2 and TRBJ1-2): GAGVSQSPSNKVTEKGKDVELRCDPISGHTALYWYRQSLGQGLEFLIYFQGNSAPDKSGLPSDRFSAERTGGSVSTLTIQRTQQEDSAVYLCASSLSPGGGGYTFGSGTRLTVV.

This clonotype was picked up many times. The V and J genes are TRBV7-9 and TRBJ2-5; 7 nucleotides align to TRBD1. This CDR3 contains 13 residues. J lost 5 bases, V lost 3 bases, and 3 bases had no gene match. Germline assignment: CDR1 SEHNR and CDR2 FQNEAQ (reference sequence). The CDR3 here is CASSLLTGETQYF. The CDR3 DNA reads TGTGCCAGCAGCTTGTTGACAGGGGAGACCCAGTACTTC.

The J gene is TRBJ1-2, the V gene TRBV6-6; weak D call: TRBD1 (5 bases). This CDR3 has 15 residues. Trimming took off 2 bases at V and 7 bases at J, with 17 bases between the two ends. Germline V gives CDR1 MNHNY, CDR2 SVGAGI (reference sequence). As DNA, the CDR3 is TGTGCCAGCAGTTACGCAGGGTCGGGAAGAGGTGGCTACACCTTC. This sequence encodes CASSYAGSGRGGYTF.

V gene TRBV6-6 combines with J gene TRBJ2-1; 9 positions agree with TRBD1. J gave up 6 bases and V 8 bases, and 8 bases lay outside the gene matches. Germline V CDR1 and CDR2: MNHNY, SVGAGI (reference sequence). This CDR3 region has 14 residues. The CDR3 spells CASGRTGVFNEQFF. DNA of the CDR3: TGTGCCAGCGGAAGGACAGGGGTTTTCAATGAGCAGTTCTTC.

This clonotype was found a few times. It may be a read error: a sequence one base away is much more abundant. V gene TRBV28 combines with J gene TRBJ2-5, with 11 bases lining up with TRBD1. From germline, CDR1 is MDHEN and CDR2 SYDVKM. V trimming: 6 bases; J trimming: 2 bases; junction bases outside the gene matches: 2. CDR3 length: 14 residues. The CDR3 protein is CASRGDRGQETQYF. CDR3 nucleotide sequence: TGTGCCAGCAGGGGGGACAGGGGGCAAGAGACCCAGTACTTC.

In its sample, this clonotype was seen many times. The chain couples TRBV28 to TRBJ2-7; TRBD2 aligns across 9 bases. The CDR3 covers 16 residues. Germline trimming cut 6 bases from V and 4 bases from J; bases unmatched to any gene: 13. Germline V gives CDR1 MDHEN, CDR2 SYDVKM. The CDR3 DNA follows: TGTGCCAGCAGCCTCTTAAGCGGGGGGCCAAGGTACGAGCAGTACTTC. Protein: CASSLLSGGPRYEQYF. Variable domain in full (rest from reference TRBV28 and TRBJ2-7): DVKVTQSSRYLVKRTGEKVFLECVQDMDHENMFWYRQDPGLGLRLIYFSYDVKMKEKGDIPEGYSVSREKKERFSLILESASTNQTSMYLCASSLLSGGPRYEQYFGPGTRLTVT.

This clonotype was detected once. This chain links TRBV20-1 with TRBJ2-7, with D possibly matching TRBD2 (6 bases). The CDR3 has 11 amino acids. Trimming removed 3 bases from V and 3 bases from J, with 6 bases in between. The germline V gene encodes CDR1 DFQATT and CDR2 SNEGSKA (reference sequence). CDR3: CSARGGYEQYV. The CDR3 DNA follows: TGCAGTGCTAGGGGGGGCTACGAGCAGTACGTC.

The rearrangement uses TRBV29-1 and TRBJ2-7, with 8 positions matching TRBD1. Germline CDR1 reads SQVTM; CDR2 reads ANQGSEA. The CDR3 extends over 12 amino acids. V lost 5 bases to trimming and J lost 3 bases; unmatched junction nucleotides: 3. CDR3 DNA: TGCAGCGTTCCTGGACAGGGCTACGAGCAGTACTTC. Amino acids: CSVPGQGYEQYF.